Listed below are T cell receptor beta chains from one sample, sequenced in a study of blood T cell repertoires in COVID-19. Sequencing used immunoSEQ multiplex PCR; TCRdb keeps in-frame clones, though not all of them. Seen here are about 140,000 clones, about three quarters observed once, and the top ten hold around 4.2%. Source material: peripheral blood. The receptor set was obtained from a woman aged 80 or older with active or convalescent COVID-19. The CDR3 runs from the conserved cysteine through the conserved F or W. D genes are given only for firm matches. Size values are once, few and many counts, or a class for expanded clones, and some rows have none.

>TRBV18|TRBJ1-2|once|TRBD1
TGTGCCAGCTCCGAAGGGGGCGCGATCCATGGCTACACCTTC
CASSEGGAIHGYTF
>TRBV28|TRBJ2-5|NA|NA
TGTGCCAGCAGTGGATCGCGGGAGACCCAGTACTTC
CASSGSRETQYF
>TRBV30|TRBJ1-2|few|NA
TGTGCCTGGAGTGTCCGTACGGTTGGCTACACCTTC
CAWSVRTVGYTF
>TRBV3-1/TRBV3-2|TRBJ1-3|NA|TRBD1
TGTGCCAGCAGCCCGGTGGCAGGGGGAACTGGAAACACCATATATTTT
CASSPVAGGTGNTIYF
>TRBV7-9|TRBJ2-7|NA|TRBD2
TGTGCCAGCAGCTCCCGACTAGCGGAGAGACTATACGAGCAGTACTTC
CASSSRLAERLYEQYF
>TRBV2|TRBJ1-6|once|NA
TGTGCCAGCAGTGAACCAGGGACCTATAATTCACCCCTCCACTTT
CASSEPGTYNSPLHF
>TRBV11-2|TRBJ2-4|NA|TRBD2
TGTGCCAGCAGCTTAGTAGGGCTAGCGGTGTCCAAAAACATTCAGTACTTC
CASSLVGLAVSKNIQYF
>TRBV19|TRBJ2-2|NA|NA
TGTGCCAGGCCACCGGGACAAGGCACCGGGGAGCTGTTTTTT
CARPPGQGTGELFF
>TRBV25-1|TRBJ1-2|NA|NA
TGTGCCAGCAGTGAAAGACAGGTCCCGTATGGCTACACCTTC
CASSERQVPYGYTF
>TRBV7-8|TRBJ1-5|NA|NA
TGTGCCAGCAGCTTAACGGTTGGTAACCAGCATTTT
CASSLTVGNQHF
>TRBV21-1|TRBJ1-5|NA|NA
TGTGCCAGCAGCAATTGCGGCGATCAGCCCCAGCATTTT
CASSNCGDQPQHF
>TRBV18|TRBJ2-3|NA|TRBD1
TGTGCCAGCTCACCACCACGGGACAGTGGGTTCACAGATACGCAGTATTTT
CASSPPRDSGFTDTQYF
>TRBV4-1|TRBJ1-3|NA|TRBD1
TGCGCCAGCAGCCAAGACAGGGACAGGGTGGGCGGAAACACCATATATTTT
CASSQDRDRVGGNTIYF
>TRBV10-2|TRBJ2-7|few|NA
TGCGCCAGCAGTGAGTCGACTGCCTTTCCTGTCGAGCAGTACTTC
CASSESTAFPVEQYF
>TRBV6-6|TRBJ2-5|NA|TRBD2
TGTGCCAGCAGTTATATAGGCGGGGGAGAGACCCAGTACTTC
CASSYIGGGETQYF
>TRBV18|TRBJ1-3|NA|NA
TGTGCCAGCTCACCCCGTTTCGACCTAGAAGACACCATATATTTT
CASSPRFDLEDTIYF
>TRBV12-3/TRBV12-4|TRBJ2-3|NA|TRBD1
TGTGCCAGCAGCCTCAGGGGGTATACGCAGTATTTT
CASSLRGYTQYF
>TRBV4-3|TRBJ1-2|NA|NA
TGCGCCAGCAGCCAAGATGTGGGCCTCTATGGCTACACCTTC
CASSQDVGLYGYTF
>TRBV28|TRBJ1-5|NA|TRBD1
TGTGCCAGCAGTACCCGGACAGGGGGCTTGAATCAGCCCCAGCATTTT
CASSTRTGGLNQPQHF
>TRBV6-2/TRBV6-3|TRBJ1-2|NA|TRBD1
TGTGCCAGCAGTCCCCTTTGGGGACAGGGAGGCTACACCTTC
CASSPLWGQGGYTF
>TRBV6-5|TRBJ1-2|few|TRBD1
TGTGCCAGCAGTCTCGGACAGGGGGCTGTAGGCTACACCTTC
CASSLGQGAVGYTF
>TRBV18|TRBJ1-2|NA|NA
TGTGCCAGCTCACCCAGTATCAGGGCGGACTATGGCTACACCTTC
CASSPSIRADYGYTF
>TRBV5-6|TRBJ2-1|NA|TRBD2
TGTGCCAGCAGCTTGGCAGCGGGGGGGTACAATGAGCAGTTCTTC
CASSLAAGGYNEQFF
>TRBV19|TRBJ1-2|NA|NA
TGTGCCAGTAGTGTACGCATAGCTAACTATGGCTACACCTTC
CASSVRIANYGYTF
>TRBV10-2|TRBJ1-5|NA|NA
TGCGCCAGCAGTGAAGGCCGGGTAAGCAATCAGCCCCAGCATTTT
CASSEGRVSNQPQHF
>TRBV27|TRBJ1-4|many|TRBD1
TGTGCCAGCAGTCAAAGGGGGCGAGGTGAAAAACTGTTTTTT
CASSQRGRGEKLFF
>TRBV18|TRBJ2-3|NA|NA
TGTGCCAGCTCACCCTATTCCGATACGCAGTATTTT
CASSPYSDTQYF
>TRBV7-2|TRBJ2-2|NA|TRBD1
TGTGCCAGCAGCCGGACAGGGGGCAACACCGGGGAGCTGTTTTTT
CASSRTGGNTGELFF
>TRBV7-9|TRBJ1-1|NA|NA
TGTGCCAGCAGCTCGACAACAGAGATGAACACTGAAGCTTTCTTT
CASSSTTEMNTEAFF
>TRBV10-3|TRBJ1-1|NA|TRBD1
TGTGCCATCAGTGAACCACAGGGGATAGACACTGAAGCTTTCTTT
CAISEPQGIDTEAFF
>TRBV28|TRBJ1-2|once|NA
TGTGCCAGCAGGTGGCAGGACTATGGCTACACCTTC
CASRWQDYGYTF
>TRBV5-1|TRBJ2-3|NA|TRBD2
TGCGCCAGCAGCTTGGCAAGCGGGGGGCCCAAGGATACGCAGTATTTT
CASSLASGGPKDTQYF
>TRBV4-1|TRBJ1-3|NA|TRBD1
TGCGCCAGCAGCCCTATCGGGACAGGGGGCGAAAACACCATATATTTT
CASSPIGTGGENTIYF
>TRBV2|TRBJ1-2|few|NA
TGTGCCAGCAGTCCCTTTAGGGGTAACTATGGCTACACCTTC
CASSPFRGNYGYTF
>TRBV18|TRBJ1-1|NA|NA
TGTGCCAGCTCAATGGGACAGAACACTGAAGCTTTCTTT
CASSMGQNTEAFF
>TRBV27|TRBJ1-1|many|NA
TGTGCCAGCAGGCCTAGGGGCGACAGCACTGAAGCTTTCTTT
CASRPRGDSTEAFF
>TRBV7-2|TRBJ1-2|NA|NA
TGTGCCAGCAGCCCCCACAAGGCAGGGGTTTATGGCTACACCTTC
CASSPHKAGVYGYTF
>TRBV28|TRBJ2-3|NA|TRBD2
TGTGCCAGCAGTTCTTTAAGCGGGGCTGGCACAGATACGCAGTATTTT
CASSSLSGAGTDTQYF
>TRBV13|TRBJ2-5|NA|TRBD1
TGTGCCAGCAGCAGACCCGGGACAGGGGAAGAGACCCAGTACTTC
CASSRPGTGEETQYF
>TRBV7-3|TRBJ1-1|NA|TRBD1
TGTGCCAGCAGCCCCCGGACAGGGTCTGAAGCTTTCTTT
CASSPRTGSEAFF
>TRBV7-9|TRBJ1-3|NA|NA
TGTGCCAGCAGCTTAGTTCAGGAAGGAAACACCATATATTTT
CASSLVQEGNTIYF
>TRBV27|TRBJ2-1|NA|TRBD2
TGTGCCAGCAGTTTATCAGGCGGGGGGATTCGGTATGAGCAGTTCTTC
CASSLSGGGIRYEQFF